This T cell receptor beta chain was identified during a study of T-cell reconstitution after alpha-beta-depleted transplantation in children. Broader study findings: Some patients' high day-60 TCRbeta diversity was attributed to recipient cells surviving conditioning.

During its preparation, the TCRbeta library received unique molecular identifiers. MiXCR, applied by TCRdb to the PCR reads, yields one record per CDR3 protein. This table has over 200,000 distinct CDR3 sequences, 9.5% to 13% appearing once. The sample holds many counts of this clonotype. Its antigen is currently unknown. This receptor was taken from a child under two years old with acute myeloid leukemia, due to receive a stem cell transplant. The sequenced sample was PBMCs, obtained before TCRalphabeta/CD19-depleted stem cell transplant.

CDR3 residues: CASSLGQGKWPQHF. CDR3 DNA: TGCGCCAGCAGCTTGGGACAGGGAAAGTGGCCCCAGCATTTT. The rearrangement joins TRBV5-1 to TRBJ1-5; TRBD1 agrees at 7 bases. Germline CDR1 is SGHRS and CDR2 is YFSETQ. V shed 0 bases and J 9 bases; nucleotides not matched to a gene: 6. The CDR3 length is 14 residues.